The 20 T cell receptor beta chains below all came from one sample that was sequenced in a study of T cell changes during pregnancy in multiple sclerosis. Data came from immunoSEQ multiplex PCR; TCRdb stores just in-frame clones and leaves some out. The table has about 22,000 clones, approximately 95% seen once. The sample here was CD8+ T cells from peripheral blood mononuclear cells, taken in the third trimester of pregnancy. All receptors come from a female donor with multiple sclerosis, enrolled in a pregnancy study.

The chain employs TRBV7-9 and TRBJ1-2; no firm D call. Germline CDR1 and CDR2: SEHNR and FQNEAQ (reference sequence). The germline V and J ends were trimmed by 3 bases and 7 bases, with 6 bases remaining between them. The CDR3 is 11 residues long. CDR3 DNA sequence: TGTGCCAGCAGCTTCAGTCGTGGCTACACCTTC. This gives the protein CASSFSRGYTF.

The chain is built from TRBV2 and TRBJ1-2; weak D call: TRBD1 (6 bases). Trimming pared 6 bases from V and 7 bases from J, leaving 18 bases between. Germline loops: CDR1 SNHLY, CDR2 FYNNEI. The CDR3 has 14 amino acids. DNA for the CDR3: TGTGCCAGCAGGGCCAGGGGCACAAATATTGGCTACACCTTC. It encodes CASRARGTNIGYTF.

The V gene is TRBV7-2, the J gene TRBJ1-2, with TRBD1 identical over 11 bases. The CDR3 covers 17 residues. The V gene's germline CDR1 is SGHTA and CDR2 FQGNSA. V lost 5 bases to trimming and J lost 11 bases; unmatched junction nucleotides: 19. Here the CDR3 reads CASSPPYRGQGAPPYTF. Written as DNA, the CDR3 is TGTGCCAGCAGCCCCCCTTACCGAGGACAGGGGGCTCCGCCTTACACCTTC. Full variable domain (outside the CDR3, taken from reference TRBV7-2 and TRBJ1-2): GAGVSQSPSNKVTEKGKDVELRCDPISGHTALYWYRQSLGQGLEFLIYFQGNSAPDKSGLPSDRFSAERTGGSVSTLTIQRTQQEDSAVYLCASSPPYRGQGAPPYTFGSGTRLTVV.

The V and J genes are TRBV5-5 and TRBJ2-1; 9 bases align to TRBD2. Germline CDR1 reads SGHKS; CDR2 reads YYEKEE (reference sequence). The CDR3 runs to 18 residues. V lost 4 bases, J lost 4 bases, and 15 bases stayed unmatched. CDR3 bases: TGTGCCAGCAGCCCCCTGACGATCGAGCTAGCGGGGTACAATGAGCAGTTCTTC. This translates into CASSPLTIELAGYNEQFF.

The J gene is TRBJ2-7, the V gene TRBV7-9, with D perhaps TRBD2 (5 bases). This CDR3 region has 13 residues. CDR1 and CDR2 (germline): SEHNR, FQNEAQ (reference sequence). V lost 1 base to trimming and J lost 9 bases, with 13 bases between them. The CDR3 region is CASSLERYEGQYF. CDR3 nucleotides: TGTGCCAGCAGCTTAGAACGGTACGAGGGGCAGTACTTC.

This clone has only one observation. The CDR3 is CAWSTFGQTYEQYF. The DNA of the CDR3 is TGTGCCTGGAGTACTTTTGGACAGACCTACGAGCAGTACTTC. The chain has TRBV30 and TRBJ2-7, with D tentatively TRBD1 (6 bases). CDR1 and CDR2 from the germline V gene are GTSNPN and SVGIG (reference sequence). Trimming removed 2 bases at V and 2 bases at J, with 13 bases between. The CDR3 runs to 14 residues.

The chain joins TRBV6-5 to TRBJ1-4; the D gene is possibly TRBD1 (5 bases). The CDR3 spans 13 residues. Between the trimmed V and J ends, which lost 2 bases and 8 bases, there was a span of 9 bases. Germline loops: CDR1 MNHEY, CDR2 SVGAGI. This CDR3 is CASSYRGGEKLFF. The CDR3 DNA sequence: TGTGCCAGCAGTTACAGGGGTGGAGAAAAACTGTTTTTT.

The chain recombines TRBV9 with TRBJ2-7; maybe TRBD2 (6 bases). Trimming cost V 4 bases and J 3 bases, with 14 bases left between them. The CDR3 is 14 residues long. In germline, CDR1 is SGDLS, CDR2 YYNGEE. The CDR3 region has the DNA TGTGCCAGCAGCACCGGGAGTTATAGCTACGAGCAGTACTTC. Translation gives CASSTGSYSYEQYF.

This clone has a single count. The rearrangement uses TRBV27 and TRBJ2-7, with D possibly matching TRBD2 (5 bases). CDR3 length: 11 residues. Germline V gives CDR1 MNHEY, CDR2 SMNVEV (reference sequence). Trimming pared 8 bases from V and 3 bases from J, leaving 8 bases between. This CDR3 reads CASGLSYEQYF. CDR3 in DNA: TGTGCCAGCGGACTCAGCTACGAGCAGTACTTC.

The chain joins TRBV6-4 to TRBJ2-6, with D perhaps matching TRBD1 (5 bases). The germline V gene has CDR1 MRHNA and CDR2 SNTAGT. The CDR3 consists of 17 residues. The V end was cut by 0 bases, the J end by 4 bases, with 13 bases between. The CDR3 DNA sequence: TGTGCCAGCAGTGACTCGACTTGGGGCTCCGGGGCCAACGTCCTGACTTTC. Protein sequence: CASSDSTWGSGANVLTF.

This chain links TRBV7-2 with TRBJ2-1; the D is unclear. The CDR3 spans 13 residues. The germline CDR1 and CDR2 sequences are SGHTA and FQGNSA. With 4 bases removed from V and 0 bases from J, the gap between germline ends came to 4 bases. The CDR3 spells CASSSLSYNEQFF. CDR3 DNA: TGTGCCAGCAGCTCCCTCTCCTACAATGAGCAGTTCTTC. Full variable domain (missing parts from reference TRBV7-2 and TRBJ2-1): GAGVSQSPSNKVTEKGKDVELRCDPISGHTALYWYRQSLGQGLEFLIYFQGNSAPDKSGLPSDRFSAERTGGSVSTLTIQRTQQEDSAVYLCASSSLSYNEQFFGPGTRLTVL.

The chain couples TRBV7-6 to TRBJ2-3, with 10 bases lining up with TRBD1. The germline V gene has CDR1 SGHVS and CDR2 FNYEAQ. V trimming: 1 base; J trimming: 1 base; junction bases outside the gene matches: 5. The length of the CDR3 is 17 residues. The CDR3 coding sequence is TGTGCCAGCAGCTTAGGAGACAGGGGGCTCGGCACAGATACGCAGTATTTT. This sequence encodes CASSLGDRGLGTDTQYF.

The chain recombines TRBV5-1 with TRBJ2-1, with 11 bases aligning to TRBD2. CDR3 size: 18 residues. Per germline, CDR1 SGHRS and CDR2 YFSETQ. After removal of 3 bases from V and 4 bases from J, the junction contained 12 bases not matched to a gene. As DNA, the CDR3 is TGCGCCAGCAGCTCCCCCTGGGGAGGGACTAGCGGATACAATGAGCAGTTCTTC. Translation: CASSSPWGGTSGYNEQFF.

The V call is TRBV5-5, the J call TRBJ1-1; D gene ambiguous. The V gene's germline CDR1 is SGHKS and CDR2 YYEKEE (reference sequence). The V end lost 6 bases, the J end lost 0 bases, and 15 bases lay between the germline ends. The CDR3 extends over 15 amino acids. The CDR3 spells CASTPSRSMNTEAFF. CDR3 coding DNA: TGTGCCAGCACCCCTTCGAGGTCCATGAACACTGAAGCTTTCTTT.

The chain uses TRBV5-1 and TRBJ2-1, with 10 bases that match TRBD2. CDR1 is SGHRS and CDR2 is YFSETQ in the germline V gene. J was trimmed by 3 bases and V by 3 bases; bases with no gene match: 6. This CDR3 comprises 16 residues. CDR3 region: CASSWGLAGVYNEQFF. CDR3 DNA: TGCGCCAGCAGCTGGGGGCTAGCGGGGGTCTACAATGAGCAGTTCTTC.

In its sample, this clone was seen once. This chain connects TRBV7-9 to TRBJ1-1, with D unclear. In germline, CDR1 is SEHNR, CDR2 FQNEAQ (reference sequence). The V end lost 6 bases, the J end lost 1 base, and 3 bases lay between the germline ends. The CDR3 length is 11 residues. CDR3 in amino acids: CASRANTEAFF. CDR3 DNA sequence: TGTGCCAGCAGAGCGAACACTGAAGCTTTCTTT.

This chain uses TRBV4-1 with TRBJ2-7; the match to TRBD2 covers 11 bases. CDR3 length equals 15 residues. Germline V lookup: CDR1 MGHRA, CDR2 YSYEKL. With 0 bases clipped from V and 3 bases from J, the junction kept 1 base outside the gene matches. The CDR3 bases are TGCGCCAGCAGCCAAGAACTAGCGGGAGTCTACGAGCAGTACTTC. It translates to CASSQELAGVYEQYF.

The rearrangement uses TRBV6-5 and TRBJ2-7, with 11 bases matching TRBD1. Germline trimming cut 5 bases from V and 3 bases from J; bases unmatched to any gene: 3. CDR1 MNHEY and CDR2 SVGAGI come from the germline V gene. This CDR3 region has 14 residues. The CDR3 DNA follows: TGTGCCAGCAGTGCCGGGACAGGGGGCTACGAGCAGTACTTC. Its protein product is CASSAGTGGYEQYF.

This rearrangement joins TRBV9 to TRBJ2-5, with D unclear. The germline gives CDR1 SGDLS, CDR2 YYNGEE. Trimming shortened V by 4 bases and J by 4 bases, and 14 bases separated the two germline ends. The CDR3 has 14 residues. This chain's CDR3 is CASSPRRTPETQYF. As DNA, the CDR3 is TGTGCCAGCAGCCCCCGTCGCACTCCAGAGACCCAGTACTTC.

The chain links TRBV7-9 to TRBJ2-5; TRBD2 matches at 10 bases. Germline values: CDR1 SEHNR, CDR2 FQNEAQ (reference sequence). The V and J ends lost 1 base and 5 bases, in that order; junction bases with no gene match: 7. This CDR3 is built from 16 residues. The CDR3 nucleotides read TGTGCCAGCAGCTTAGTGGCTAGCGGGGGACGGGAGACCCAGTACTTC. It yields the protein CASSLVASGGRETQYF. Based on the CDR3 plus reference TRBV7-9 and TRBJ2-5, the full variable domain is DTGVSQNPRHKITKRGQNVTFRCDPISEHNRLYWYRQTLGQGPEFLTYFQNEAQLEKSRLLSDRFSAERPKGSFSTLEIQRTEQGDSAMYLCASSLVASGGRETQYFGPGTRLLVL.